Below, 10 T cell receptor beta chains from the same sample are listed, as sequenced in a study of Graves' ophthalmopathy and Graves' hyperthyroidism. Amplified TCR beta CDR3 regions were obtained using RNA transcripts as template. Following a first-round RT-PCR that used HTBI primers, a second-round multiplex PCR was carried out. TCRdb itself ran the multiplex PCR reads through MiXCR, one entry per CDR3 protein. This table has under 350,000 distinct CDR3 sequences, roughly 16% appearing once. Sequenced sample: peripheral blood. The receptors come from an adult man with Graves' ophthalmopathy.

This chain joins TRBV29-1 and TRBJ2-5; D is perhaps TRBD1 (6 bases). V lost 5 bases, J lost 1 base, and 8 bases lay in between. CDR1 SQVTM and CDR2 ANQGSEA come from the germline V gene. CDR3 length equals 12 residues. The CDR3 loop reads CSVTGTQETQYF. DNA of the CDR3: TGCAGCGTTACAGGGACCCAAGAGACCCAGTACTTC.

The sample holds many counts of this clonotype. The rearrangement joins TRBV9 to TRBJ1-1; D unclear. CDR3 size: 14 residues. Trimming pared 0 bases from V and 1 base from J, leaving 7 bases between. Germline-derived CDR1 and CDR2 are SGDLS and YYNGEE. CDR3 residues: CASSVGAGNTEAFF. In DNA form, the CDR3 reads TGTGCCAGCAGCGTAGGCGCGGGGAACACTGAAGCTTTCTTT.

The chain has TRBV6-5 and TRBJ2-2; TRBD2 agrees at 7 bases. Germline assignment: CDR1 MNHEY and CDR2 SVGAGI. The CDR3 is 16 amino acids. V was pared by 1 base and J by 4 bases, with 6 bases of the junction left unmatched. The CDR3 here is CASSYFPAGSTGELFF. The CDR3 bases are TGTGCCAGCAGTTACTTTCCAGCGGGAAGCACCGGGGAGCTGTTTTTT.

This clonotype was counted many times. This rearrangement joins TRBV30 to TRBJ1-5; D gene uncertain. Germline assignment: CDR1 GTSNPN and CDR2 SVGIG (reference sequence). This CDR3 is 16 amino acids long. Trimming removed 3 bases at V and 0 bases at J, with 15 bases between. The CDR3 loop reads CAWRTNAGYSNQPQHF. CDR3 coding DNA: TGTGCCTGGAGGACAAACGCCGGCTATAGCAATCAGCCCCAGCATTTT.

At least ten counts were recorded for this clonotype. V and J are TRBV11-3 and TRBJ2-2; D ambiguous. The CDR3 totals 13 residues. CDR1 and CDR2 (germline): SGHNT, YENEEA. Trimming took off 0 bases at V and 5 bases at J, with 4 bases between the two ends. The CDR3 nucleotides are TGTGCCAGCAGCTTAGATTGGACCGGGGAGCTGTTTTTT. It specifies CASSLDWTGELFF.

This clonotype came up a few times. The chain carries TRBV6-1 and TRBJ2-7; D may be TRBD1 (5 bases). CDR3 length equals 12 residues. V was trimmed by 4 bases and J by 6 bases, leaving 10 bases between them. Germline V gene data show CDR1 as MNHNS and CDR2 as SASEGT. The CDR3 region has the DNA TGTGCCAGCAGTGGGGCCGACAGCGAGCAGTACTTC. This translates into CASSGADSEQYF.

There are many counts of this clonotype. V and J are TRBV9 and TRBJ1-5; D may be TRBD1 (5 bases). With 3 bases removed from V and 7 bases from J, the gap between germline ends came to 17 bases. Germline assignment: CDR1 SGDLS and CDR2 YYNGEE. CDR3 size: 15 residues. CDR3 DNA sequence: TGTGCCAGCAGCGGCCAGACAGATCCAGACCAGCCCCAGCATTTT. Translation: CASSGQTDPDQPQHF.

Many counts were recorded for this clonotype. The J gene is TRBJ2-5, the V gene TRBV24-1; possibly TRBD2 for D (5 bases). This CDR3 contains 12 residues. Trimming removed 9 bases at V and 1 base at J, with 8 bases between. Germline values: CDR1 KGHDR, CDR2 SFDVKD. The CDR3 reads CATGGGQETQYF. Here the CDR3 DNA reads TGTGCCACCGGAGGCGGCCAAGAGACCCAGTACTTC.

The sample holds many counts of this clonotype. The rearrangement links TRBV6-1 to TRBJ2-7; 8 positions match TRBD1. This CDR3 contains 14 residues. CDR1 and CDR2 from the germline V gene are MNHNS and SASEGT. V was pared by 6 bases and J by 7 bases, with 11 bases of the junction left unmatched. Here the CDR3 DNA reads TGTGCCAGCAGCGGACAGGGTATTTCGGGGGAGCAGTACTTC. This sequence encodes CASSGQGISGEQYF.

The V and J genes are TRBV27 and TRBJ1-2; possible D gene TRBD1, 5 bases. Germline CDR1 reads MNHEY; CDR2 reads SMNVEV (reference sequence). The CDR3 contains 13 residues. Trimming took off 5 bases at V and 5 bases at J, with 12 bases between the two ends. This CDR3 is CASSRDGLYGYTF. CDR3 nucleotide sequence: TGTGCCAGCAGTCGGGACGGACTTTATGGCTACACCTTC.